The 5 T cell receptor beta chains below come from one sample, sequenced in a study of cytomegalovirus exposure and HLA in healthy donors (dated by TCRdb to 2016 to 2017). Libraries were prepared through the immunoSEQ multiplex PCR assay. For the multiplex PCR, a mixture combining 60 forward primers for TCR Vbeta segments and 13 reverse primers for TCR Jbeta segments was used. Sourced from immuneACCESS, this table was stored by TCRdb with only in-frame sequences that have V and J called. A share of the clones is absent; for the studies checked, an unresolved V gene accounts for under half, and the remainder has no known explanation. The sample table lists around 130,000 clones, around four fifths of them with a count of one. 2% to 2.5% of the sample lies in the top ten. Material: PBMCs. Receptor source: a woman aged 40 to 49 in good health and CMV-seropositive.

In this sample, this clone turned up a few times. J is TRBJ2-6 and V is TRBV4-1; D unclear. The germline V gene has CDR1 MGHRA and CDR2 YSYEKL. The V end was cut by 4 bases, the J end by 0 bases, with 16 bases between. The CDR3 consists of 18 residues. As DNA, the CDR3 is TGCGCCAGCAGCCCCCTGGCCAGGATCAACTCTGGGGCCAACGTCCTGACTTTC. Its protein is CASSPLARINSGANVLTF.

This chain uses TRBV6-6 with TRBJ2-7; 7 nucleotides agree with TRBD1. V was clipped by 5 bases and J by 13 bases; unmatched bases: 11. The CDR3 covers 12 residues. Germline CDR1 and CDR2: MNHNY and SVGAGI (reference sequence). CDR3 loop: CASSRTGEGEYF. The CDR3 DNA reads as TGTGCCAGCAGTCGAACAGGGGAAGGGGAATACTTC.

The chain carries TRBV4-1 and TRBJ1-1; D not certain. The CDR3 has 15 amino acids. Germline V lookup: CDR1 MGHRA, CDR2 YSYEKL. V gave up 1 base and J gave up 0 bases, with 9 bases separating them. The CDR3 protein is CASSQGTKMNTEAFF. In DNA, the CDR3 is TGCGCCAGCAGCCAAGGTACAAAAATGAACACTGAAGCTTTCTTT.

Here the CDR3 DNA reads TGTGCCAGCAGTGAATGGAGGGACACTGAAGCTTTCTTT. Translation gives CASSEWRDTEAFF. The chain employs TRBV6-4 and TRBJ1-1; D uncertain. Looked up from germline, CDR1 is MRHNA and CDR2 is SNTAGT. The length of the CDR3 is 13 residues. Trimming removed 3 bases from V and 3 bases from J, with 8 bases in between.

This chain connects TRBV2 to TRBJ2-2; the match to TRBD1 covers 9 bases. CDR1 and CDR2 (germline): SNHLY, FYNNEI. The CDR3 sequence is 13 residues long. The ends lost 10 bases at V and 8 bases at J; junction bases unmatched: 8. The CDR3 region is CATRGQGNGELFF. The CDR3 nucleotides read TGTGCCACAAGGGGACAGGGTAATGGGGAGCTGTTTTTT.